This TCR beta chain comes out of a study of blood T cells in healthy people across ages. J gave up 9 bases and V 3 bases, and 9 bases lay outside the gene matches. The CDR3 is made up of 14 amino acids. Germline V gene lookup returns CDR1 LGHNA and CDR2 YSLEER. Primed by a sample-barcoded 5' primer and a J-beta primer mix, a second PCR proceeded for 7 to 11 cycles. TCRdb called the 5' RACE reads again in MiXCR, with one record for every CDR3 protein. The sample shows 1.5 million to 2 million distinct CDR3 sequences, 25% to 30% of them seen only once. This clonotype was detected once. A much bigger clone sits one base away, suggesting this may be a read error.

The material sequenced was blood. The chain combines TRBV4-3 with TRBJ1-2; 8 bases fit TRBD1. The receptor comes from a woman aged 30 to 39 in good health. CDR3 DNA: TGCGCCAGCAGCCAGGCGGACAGGGTTGGCAGCTACACCTTC. Amino acid sequence: CASSQADRVGSYTF.